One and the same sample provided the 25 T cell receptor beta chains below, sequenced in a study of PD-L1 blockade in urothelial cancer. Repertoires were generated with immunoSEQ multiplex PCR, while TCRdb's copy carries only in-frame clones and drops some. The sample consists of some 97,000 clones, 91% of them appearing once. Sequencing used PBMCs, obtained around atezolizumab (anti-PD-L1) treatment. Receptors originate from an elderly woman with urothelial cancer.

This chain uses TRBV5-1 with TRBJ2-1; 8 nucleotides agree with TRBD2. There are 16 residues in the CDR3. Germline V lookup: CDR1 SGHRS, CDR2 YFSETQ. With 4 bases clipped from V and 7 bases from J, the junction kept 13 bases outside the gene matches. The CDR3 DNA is TGCGCCAGCAGCCCTGGAGGTACTAGCGGATTAAATGAGCAGTTCTTC. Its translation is CASSPGGTSGLNEQFF.

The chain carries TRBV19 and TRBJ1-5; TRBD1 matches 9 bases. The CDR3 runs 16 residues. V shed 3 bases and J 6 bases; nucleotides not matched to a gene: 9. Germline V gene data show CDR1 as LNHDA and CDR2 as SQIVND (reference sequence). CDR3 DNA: TGTGCCAGTAGTATTGGGGACAGGGCCGGGGTTCAGCCCCAGCATTTT. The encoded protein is CASSIGDRAGVQPQHF.

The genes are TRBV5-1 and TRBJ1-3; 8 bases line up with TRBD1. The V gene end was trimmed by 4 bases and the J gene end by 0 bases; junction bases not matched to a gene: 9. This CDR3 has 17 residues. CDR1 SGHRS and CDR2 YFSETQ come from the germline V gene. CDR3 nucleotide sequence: TGCGCCAGCAGCCGGAGGACAGGGTGGAACTCTGGAAACACCATATATTTT. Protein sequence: CASSRRTGWNSGNTIYF.

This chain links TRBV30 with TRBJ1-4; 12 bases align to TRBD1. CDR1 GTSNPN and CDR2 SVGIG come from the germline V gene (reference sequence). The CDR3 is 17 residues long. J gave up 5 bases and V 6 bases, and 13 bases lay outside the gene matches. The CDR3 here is CACFPGTGGAVNEKLFF. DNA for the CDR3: TGTGCCTGCTTCCCCGGGACAGGGGGCGCGGTAAATGAAAAACTGTTTTTT.

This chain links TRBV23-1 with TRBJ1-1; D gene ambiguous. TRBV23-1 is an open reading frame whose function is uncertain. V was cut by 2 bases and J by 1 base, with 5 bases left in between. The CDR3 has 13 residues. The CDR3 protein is CASSQAGNTEAFF. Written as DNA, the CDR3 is TGCGCCAGCAGTCAAGCCGGGAACACTGAAGCTTTCTTT.

The CDR3 here is CASSLSPGASGRAHINEQFF. The CDR3 DNA reads as TGTGCCAGCAGCTTAAGTCCGGGGGCTAGCGGGAGGGCCCATATTAATGAGCAGTTCTTC. V gene TRBV7-6 combines with J gene TRBJ2-1; 12 bases agree with TRBD2. The CDR3 loop spans 20 amino acids. Trimming at V came to 2 bases and at J to 7 bases, leaving 18 bases not matched to a gene. Germline lookup yields CDR1 SGHVS and CDR2 FNYEAQ.

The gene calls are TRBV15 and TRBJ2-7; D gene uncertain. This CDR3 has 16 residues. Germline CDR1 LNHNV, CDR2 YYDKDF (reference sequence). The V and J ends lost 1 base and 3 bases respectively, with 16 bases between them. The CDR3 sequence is CATSRVSLQPHYEQYF. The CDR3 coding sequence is TGTGCCACCAGCAGAGTTTCGTTACAGCCGCACTACGAGCAGTACTTC.

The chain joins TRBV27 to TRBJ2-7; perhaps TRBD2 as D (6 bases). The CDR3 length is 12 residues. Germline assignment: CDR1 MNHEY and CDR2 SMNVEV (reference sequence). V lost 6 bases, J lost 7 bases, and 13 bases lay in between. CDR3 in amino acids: CASSYLGGEQYF. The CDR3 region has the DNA TGTGCCAGCAGCTACCTCGGAGGGGAGCAGTACTTC.

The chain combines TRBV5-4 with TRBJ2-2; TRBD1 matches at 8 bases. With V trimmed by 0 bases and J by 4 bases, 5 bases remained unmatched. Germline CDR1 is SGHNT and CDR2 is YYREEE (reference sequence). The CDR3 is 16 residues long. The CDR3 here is CASSLVDRVGTGELFF. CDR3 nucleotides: TGTGCCAGCAGCTTGGTGGACAGGGTGGGCACCGGGGAGCTGTTTTTT.

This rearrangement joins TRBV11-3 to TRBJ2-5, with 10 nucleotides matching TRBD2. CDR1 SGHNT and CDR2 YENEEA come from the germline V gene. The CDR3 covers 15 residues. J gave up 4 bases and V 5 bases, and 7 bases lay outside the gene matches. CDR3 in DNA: TGTGCCAGCAGCATAAATAGCGGGAGGTCAGAGACCCAGTACTTC. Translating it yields CASSINSGRSETQYF.

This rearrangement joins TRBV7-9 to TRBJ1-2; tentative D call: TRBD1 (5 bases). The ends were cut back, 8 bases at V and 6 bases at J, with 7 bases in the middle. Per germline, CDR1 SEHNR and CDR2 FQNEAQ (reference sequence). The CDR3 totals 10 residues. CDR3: CASRGDGYTF. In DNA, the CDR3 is TGTGCCAGCCGGGGGGATGGCTACACCTTC.

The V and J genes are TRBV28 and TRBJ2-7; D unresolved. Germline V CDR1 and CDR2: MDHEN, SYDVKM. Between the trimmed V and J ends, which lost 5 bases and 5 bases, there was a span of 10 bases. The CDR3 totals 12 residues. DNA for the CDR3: TGTGCCAGCAGTACTACACGGCACGAGCAGTACTTC. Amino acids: CASSTTRHEQYF. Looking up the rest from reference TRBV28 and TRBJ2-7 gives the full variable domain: DVKVTQSSRYLVKRTGEKVFLECVQDMDHENMFWYRQDPGLGLRLIYFSYDVKMKEKGDIPEGYSVSREKKERFSLILESASTNQTSMYLCASSTTRHEQYFGPGTRLTVT.

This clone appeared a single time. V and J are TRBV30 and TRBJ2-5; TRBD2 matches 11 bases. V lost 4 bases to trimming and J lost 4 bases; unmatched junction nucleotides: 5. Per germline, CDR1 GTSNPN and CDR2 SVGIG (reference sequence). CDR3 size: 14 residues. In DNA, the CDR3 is TGTGCCTGGATACATAGCGGGAGGGGAGAGACCCAGTACTTC. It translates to CAWIHSGRGETQYF.

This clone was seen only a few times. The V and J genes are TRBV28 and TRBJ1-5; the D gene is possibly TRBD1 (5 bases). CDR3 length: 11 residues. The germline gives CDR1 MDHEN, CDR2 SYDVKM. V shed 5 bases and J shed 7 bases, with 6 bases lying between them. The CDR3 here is CASSRGQPQHF. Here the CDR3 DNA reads TGTGCCAGCAGTAGGGGACAGCCCCAGCATTTT. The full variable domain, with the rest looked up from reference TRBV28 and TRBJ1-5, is DVKVTQSSRYLVKRTGEKVFLECVQDMDHENMFWYRQDPGLGLRLIYFSYDVKMKEKGDIPEGYSVSREKKERFSLILESASTNQTSMYLCASSRGQPQHFGDGTRLSIL.

The CDR3 sequence: CASSASDRGEGTEAFF. The CDR3 DNA reads as TGCGCCAGCAGCGCATCGGACAGGGGTGAGGGGACTGAAGCTTTCTTT. The chain joins TRBV5-1 to TRBJ1-1, with 9 bases lining up with TRBD1. Germline values: CDR1 SGHRS, CDR2 YFSETQ. V was pared by 4 bases and J by 5 bases, with 12 bases of the junction left unmatched. The CDR3 is made up of 16 amino acids.

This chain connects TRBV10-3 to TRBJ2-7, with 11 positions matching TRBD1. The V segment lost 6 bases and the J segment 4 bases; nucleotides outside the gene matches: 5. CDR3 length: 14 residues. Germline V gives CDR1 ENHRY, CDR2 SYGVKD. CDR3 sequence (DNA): TGTGCCATCAGAGGACAGGGGGCAACTTACGAGCAGTACTTC. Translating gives CAIRGQGATYEQYF.

CDR3 nucleotides: TGTGCCAGCAGTTACTCGTTGCAGTCGGGCTACGAGCAGTACTTC. Translating it yields CASSYSLQSGYEQYF. This chain joins TRBV6-6 and TRBJ2-7; the D is unclear. Germline loops: CDR1 MNHNY, CDR2 SVGAGI (reference sequence). The V end was cut by 0 bases, the J end by 3 bases, with 12 bases between. The CDR3 is 15 residues long.

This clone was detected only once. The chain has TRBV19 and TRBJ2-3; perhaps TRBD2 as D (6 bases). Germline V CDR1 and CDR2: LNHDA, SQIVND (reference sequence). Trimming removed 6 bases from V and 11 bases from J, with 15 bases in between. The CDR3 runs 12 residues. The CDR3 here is CASSRLDTGQYF. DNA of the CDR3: TGTGCCAGTAGCCGACTAGACACTGGGCAGTATTTT.

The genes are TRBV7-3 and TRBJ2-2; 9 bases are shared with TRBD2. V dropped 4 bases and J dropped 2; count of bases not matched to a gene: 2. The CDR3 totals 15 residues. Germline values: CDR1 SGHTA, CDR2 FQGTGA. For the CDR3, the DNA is TGTGCCAGCAGCTATAGCGGGAGCAACACCGGGGAGCTGTTTTTT. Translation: CASSYSGSNTGELFF.

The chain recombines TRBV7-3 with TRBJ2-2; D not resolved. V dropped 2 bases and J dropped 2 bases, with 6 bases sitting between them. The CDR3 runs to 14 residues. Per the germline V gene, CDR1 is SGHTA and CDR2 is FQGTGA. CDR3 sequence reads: CASSLLGNTGELFF. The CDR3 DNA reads TGTGCCAGCAGCTTACTAGGCAACACCGGGGAGCTGTTTTTT.

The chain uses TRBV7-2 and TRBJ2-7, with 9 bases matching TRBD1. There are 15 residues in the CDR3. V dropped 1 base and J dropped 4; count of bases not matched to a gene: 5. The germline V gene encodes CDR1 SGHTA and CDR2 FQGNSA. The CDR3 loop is CASSLGGTGLYEQYF. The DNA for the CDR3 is TGTGCCAGCAGCTTAGGCGGGACAGGGCTTTACGAGCAGTACTTC.

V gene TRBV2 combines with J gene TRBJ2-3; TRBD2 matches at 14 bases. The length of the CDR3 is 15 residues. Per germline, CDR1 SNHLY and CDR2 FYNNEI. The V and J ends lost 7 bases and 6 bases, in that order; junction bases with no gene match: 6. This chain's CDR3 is CASTPGLAGVDTQYF. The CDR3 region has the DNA TGTGCCAGCACCCCGGGACTAGCGGGAGTCGATACGCAGTATTTT.

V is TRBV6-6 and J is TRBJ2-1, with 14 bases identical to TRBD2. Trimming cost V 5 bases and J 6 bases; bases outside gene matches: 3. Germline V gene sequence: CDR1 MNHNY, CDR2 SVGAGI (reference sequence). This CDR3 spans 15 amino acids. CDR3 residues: CASSPGTSGSNEQFF. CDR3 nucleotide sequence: TGTGCCAGCAGTCCCGGGACTAGCGGGAGCAATGAGCAGTTCTTC.

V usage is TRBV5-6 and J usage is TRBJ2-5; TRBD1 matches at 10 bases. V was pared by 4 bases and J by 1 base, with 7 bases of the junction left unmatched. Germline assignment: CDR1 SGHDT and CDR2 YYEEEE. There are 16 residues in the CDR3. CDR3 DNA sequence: TGTGCCAGCAGCACTGACAGGGGGCGCGTCCAAGAGACCCAGTACTTC. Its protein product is CASSTDRGRVQETQYF.

The CDR3 DNA reads as TGTGCCAGCAGCCCGGGACAGGGGTCCACTGAAGCTTTCTTT. It is translated as CASSPGQGSTEAFF. The gene calls are TRBV4-2 and TRBJ1-1; 10 nucleotides line up with TRBD1. Germline CDR1 LGHNA, CDR2 YNFKEQ. The length of the CDR3 is 14 residues. V was clipped by 4 bases and J by 4 bases; unmatched bases: 3.